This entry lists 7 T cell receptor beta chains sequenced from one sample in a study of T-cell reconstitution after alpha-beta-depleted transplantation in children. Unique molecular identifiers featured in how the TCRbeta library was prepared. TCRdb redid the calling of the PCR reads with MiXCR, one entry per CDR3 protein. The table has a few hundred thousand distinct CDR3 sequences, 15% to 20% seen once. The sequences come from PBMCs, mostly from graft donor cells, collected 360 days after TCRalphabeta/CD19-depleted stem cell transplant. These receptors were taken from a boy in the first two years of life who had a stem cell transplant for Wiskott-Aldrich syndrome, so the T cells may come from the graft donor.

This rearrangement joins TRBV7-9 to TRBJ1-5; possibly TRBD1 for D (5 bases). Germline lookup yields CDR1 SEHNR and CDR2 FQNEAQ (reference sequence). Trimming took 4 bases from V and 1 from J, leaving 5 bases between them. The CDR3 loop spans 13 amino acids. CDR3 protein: CASSWDSNQPQHF. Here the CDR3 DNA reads TGTGCCAGCAGCTGGGACAGCAATCAGCCCCAGCATTTT.

DNA for the CDR3: TGTGCCACCTGGGGACTAGCGGGATCCCTCACCGGGGAGCTGTTTTTT. Its protein product is CATWGLAGSLTGELFF. The chain links TRBV15 to TRBJ2-2; 13 nucleotides agree with TRBD2. The length of the CDR3 is 16 residues. With V trimmed by 8 bases and J by 4 bases, 7 bases remained unmatched. Germline V lookup: CDR1 LNHNV, CDR2 YYDKDF (reference sequence).

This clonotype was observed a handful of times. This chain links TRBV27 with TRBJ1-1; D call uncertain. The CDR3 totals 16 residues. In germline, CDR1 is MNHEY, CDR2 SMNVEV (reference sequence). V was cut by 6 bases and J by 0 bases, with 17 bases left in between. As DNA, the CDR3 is TGTGCCAGCAGCTTGGCGGGGTTCGACATGAACACTGAAGCTTTCTTT. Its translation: CASSLAGFDMNTEAFF.

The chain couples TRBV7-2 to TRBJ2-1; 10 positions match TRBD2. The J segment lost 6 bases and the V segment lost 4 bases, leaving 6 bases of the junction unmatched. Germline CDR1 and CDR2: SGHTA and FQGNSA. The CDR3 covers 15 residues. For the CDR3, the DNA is TGTGCCAGCAGCTGGGGGACTAGCGTGGCCAATGAGCAGTTCTTC. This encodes CASSWGTSVANEQFF.

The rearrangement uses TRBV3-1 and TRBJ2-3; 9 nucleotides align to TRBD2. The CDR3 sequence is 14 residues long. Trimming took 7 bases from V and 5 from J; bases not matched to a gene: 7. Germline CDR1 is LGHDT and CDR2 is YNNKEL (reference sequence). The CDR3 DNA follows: TGTGCCAGCACAGAGCGGGGGGCCAGAGATACGCAGTATTTT. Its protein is CASTERGARDTQYF.

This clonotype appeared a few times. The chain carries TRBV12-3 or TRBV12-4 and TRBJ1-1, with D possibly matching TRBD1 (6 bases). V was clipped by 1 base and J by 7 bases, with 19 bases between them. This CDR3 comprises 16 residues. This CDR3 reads CASSLGRGFVADEAFF. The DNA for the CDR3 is TGTGCCAGCAGTTTAGGTAGGGGGTTTGTCGCCGATGAAGCTTTCTTT.

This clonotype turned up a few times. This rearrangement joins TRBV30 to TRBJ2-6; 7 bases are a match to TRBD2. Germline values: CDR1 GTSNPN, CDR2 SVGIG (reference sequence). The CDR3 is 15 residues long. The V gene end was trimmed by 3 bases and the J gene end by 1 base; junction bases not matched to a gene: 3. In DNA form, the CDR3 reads TGTGCCTGGAGCATGGGACTATCTGGGGCCAACGTCCTGACTTTC. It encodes CAWSMGLSGANVLTF.